This T cell receptor (beta chain) is drawn from a study of human T cells and chemical hapten exposure. The time point was: patch test 1, 2 weeks after DPC sensitization. The treatment denotes: therapeutic diphenylcyclopropenone sensitization with weekly scalp DPC. V was pared by 6 bases and J by 0 bases, with 21 bases between. The CDR3 has 19 amino acids. Per germline, CDR1 MDHEN and CDR2 SYDVKM. The sample holds a few counts of this clonotype. Each CDR3 protein gets one entry after TCRdb re-called the RACE reads with MiXCR. Of 150,000 to 200,000 distinct CDR3 sequences listed, around 24% are singletons.

The chain carries TRBV28 and TRBJ1-6, with D possibly matching TRBD1 (5 bases). The TCR sequence derives from a woman between 45 and 60 years old with alopecia areata. Some clones in this sample may be carry-over from other donors' samples. Sequencing used whole blood, obtained in connection with sensitization to the hapten diphenylcyclopropenone (DPC). The CDR3 loop reads CASRLPSWGTSSYNSPLHF. As DNA, the CDR3 is TGTGCCAGCAGACTCCCCTCCTGGGGCACCAGCTCCTATAATTCACCCCTCCACTTT.